The TCR beta chain under discussion was sequenced for a study of cytomegalovirus exposure and HLA in healthy donors. Study conclusions and caveats: Most TCR sequences were uncommon, yet certain public TCRs appeared in many donors. An apparent linkage of common viral pathogens to several of the most significant clusters emerged in a later analysis.

In regard to this clone: Its antigen is unidentified.

The PCR ran on 60 Vbeta and 13 Jbeta primers. Measured with immunoSEQ multiplex PCR; TCRdb has only the in-frame clones, and not every one. The sample's table shows 150,000 to 200,000 clones. The germline CDR1 and CDR2 sequences are LNHDA and SQIVND (reference sequence). The CDR3 runs 14 residues. Trimming took off 2 bases at V and 2 bases at J, with 8 bases between the two ends. The sequence derives from a young man in good health and CMV-seronegative. The V and J genes are TRBV19 and TRBJ2-3; possible D gene TRBD2, 5 bases. The sample comprised PBMCs. The chain's CDR3 is CASSIRRATDTQYF. The CDR3 region has the DNA TGTGCCAGTAGTATAAGGCGGGCCACAGATACGCAGTATTTT.